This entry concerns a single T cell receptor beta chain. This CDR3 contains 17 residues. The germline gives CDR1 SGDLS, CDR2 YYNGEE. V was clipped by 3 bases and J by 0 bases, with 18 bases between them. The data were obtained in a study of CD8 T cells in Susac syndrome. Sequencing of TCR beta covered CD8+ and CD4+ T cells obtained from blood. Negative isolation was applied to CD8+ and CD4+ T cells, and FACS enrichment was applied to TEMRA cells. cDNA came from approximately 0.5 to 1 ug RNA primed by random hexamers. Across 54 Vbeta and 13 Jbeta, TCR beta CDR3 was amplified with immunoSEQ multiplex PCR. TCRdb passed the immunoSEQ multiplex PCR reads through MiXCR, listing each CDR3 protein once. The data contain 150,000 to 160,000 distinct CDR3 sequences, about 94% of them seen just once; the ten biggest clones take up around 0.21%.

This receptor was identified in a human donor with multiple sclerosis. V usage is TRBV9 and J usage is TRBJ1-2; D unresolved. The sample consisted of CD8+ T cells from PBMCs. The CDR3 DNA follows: TGTGCCAGCAGCGCAAGGAGAGAGGAGACCACTAACTATGGCTACACCTTC. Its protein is CASSARREETTNYGYTF.